The 4 T cell receptor beta chains below were found in one sample sequenced in a study of patients and donors after allogeneic stem cell transplantation. MiXCR, run by TCRdb on the RT-PCR reads, gives a single entry per CDR3 protein. The table records hundreds of thousands of distinct CDR3 sequences, approximately 16% of them present only once. The sample consisted of blood, either unsorted or a sorted T cell fraction (not recorded which). These receptors were collected from a human donor who was either an allogeneic HSCT recipient or a stem cell or donor lymphocyte infusion donor (not recorded which). It is not recorded whose cells these are; they may come from a transplant donor.

This clonotype was seen only a few times. The chain couples TRBV6-1 to TRBJ1-2; 10 positions match TRBD1. V dropped 5 bases and J dropped 7; count of bases not matched to a gene: 7. Germline lookup yields CDR1 MNHNS and CDR2 SASEGT. The CDR3 has 14 residues. The CDR3 bases are TGTGCCAGCAGTCACCTGACAGGGGGCAGTGGCTACACCTTC. It specifies CASSHLTGGSGYTF.

The chain combines TRBV19 with TRBJ2-2; D possibly corresponds to TRBD2 (6 bases). The CDR3 runs 13 residues. Germline lookup yields CDR1 LNHDA and CDR2 SQIVND (reference sequence). V gave up 9 bases and J gave up 7 bases, with 15 bases separating them. CDR3 protein: CASRRGKGGELFF. The DNA of the CDR3 is TGTGCCAGCCGCCGGGGGAAGGGCGGGGAGCTGTTTTTT.

This clonotype was observed a handful of times. J is TRBJ1-6 and V is TRBV4-1, with D possibly TRBD1 on 5 matching bases. From germline, CDR1 is MGHRA and CDR2 YSYEKL. Trimming shortened V by 0 bases and J by 7 bases, and 13 bases separated the two germline ends. CDR3 length: 16 amino acids. CDR3 residues: CASSQDGGARNSPLHF. CDR3 sequence (DNA): TGCGCCAGCAGCCAAGATGGAGGGGCTAGAAATTCACCCCTCCACTTT.

This rearrangement joins TRBV10-3 to TRBJ2-1; TRBD1 aligns across 10 bases. Germline V lookup: CDR1 ENHRY, CDR2 SYGVKD. V trimming: 0 bases; J trimming: 3 bases; junction bases outside the gene matches: 5. The CDR3 is made up of 17 amino acids. DNA of the CDR3: TGTGCCATCAGTGAGTCGTCGGGACAGGGGATCTACAATGAGCAGTTCTTC. Its translation: CAISESSGQGIYNEQFF.